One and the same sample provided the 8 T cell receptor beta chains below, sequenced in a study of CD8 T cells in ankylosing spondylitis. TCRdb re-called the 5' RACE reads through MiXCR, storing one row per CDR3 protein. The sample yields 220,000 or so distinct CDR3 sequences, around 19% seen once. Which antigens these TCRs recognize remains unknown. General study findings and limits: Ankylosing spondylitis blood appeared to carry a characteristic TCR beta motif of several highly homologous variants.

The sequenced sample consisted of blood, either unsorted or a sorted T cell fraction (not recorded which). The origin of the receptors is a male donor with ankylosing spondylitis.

CDR3 DNA: TGTGCCAGCAGTCAAGGACTAGTTCCCTACGAGCAGTACTTC. Translating it yields CASSQGLVPYEQYF. The chain combines TRBV6-1 with TRBJ2-7; 7 bases are a match to TRBD2. Germline CDR1 and CDR2: MNHNS and SASEGT. This CDR3 region has 14 residues. The V segment lost 5 bases and the J segment 2 bases; nucleotides outside the gene matches: 6.

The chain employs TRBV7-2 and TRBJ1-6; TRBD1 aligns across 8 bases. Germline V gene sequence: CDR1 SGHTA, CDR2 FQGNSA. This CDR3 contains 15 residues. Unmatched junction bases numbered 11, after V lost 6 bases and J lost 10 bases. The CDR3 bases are TGTGCCAGCAGAGACAATCCAGGGGGCTGGTCACCCCTCCACTTT. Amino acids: CASRDNPGGWSPLHF.

For the CDR3, the DNA is TGTGCCAGCAGCGAGACAGGGAGCAATCAGCCCCAGCATTTT. Its translation is CASSETGSNQPQHF. The J gene is TRBJ1-5, the V gene TRBV9, with 7 bases fitting TRBD1. J gave up 1 base and V 3 bases, and 1 base lay outside the gene matches. The CDR3 totals 14 residues. Germline V gives CDR1 SGDLS, CDR2 YYNGEE. The variable domain in full, completed from reference TRBV9 and TRBJ1-5, reads DSGVTQTPKHLITATGQRVTLRCSPRSGDLSVYWYQQSLDQGLQFLIQYYNGEERAKGNILERFSAQQFPDLHSELNLSSLELGDSALYFCASSETGSNQPQHFGDGTRLSIL.

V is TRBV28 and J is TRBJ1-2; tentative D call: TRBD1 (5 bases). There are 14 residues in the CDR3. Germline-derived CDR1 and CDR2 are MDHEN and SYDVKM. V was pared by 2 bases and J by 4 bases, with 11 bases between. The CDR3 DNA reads TGTGCCAGCAGTTTACGGGGGGAGTTCTATGGCTACACCTTC. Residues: CASSLRGEFYGYTF.

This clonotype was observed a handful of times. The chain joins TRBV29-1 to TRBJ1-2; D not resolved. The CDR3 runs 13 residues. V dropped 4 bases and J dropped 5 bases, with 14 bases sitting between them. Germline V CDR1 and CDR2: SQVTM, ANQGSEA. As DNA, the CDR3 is TGCAGCGTTGGGAGCGGAGAAATATATGGCTACACCTTC. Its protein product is CSVGSGEIYGYTF.

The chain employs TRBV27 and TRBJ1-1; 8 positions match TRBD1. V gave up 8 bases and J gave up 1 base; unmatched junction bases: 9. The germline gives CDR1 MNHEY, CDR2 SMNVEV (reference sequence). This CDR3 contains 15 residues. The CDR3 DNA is TGTGCCAGCGCCCCTCAGGGGGCGCGGAACACTGAAGCTTTCTTT. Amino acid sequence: CASAPQGARNTEAFF.

CDR3 bases: TGCAGTGCTAGAGAGACAGGGGGCGAATACGAGCAGTACTTC. Encoded protein: CSARETGGEYEQYF. The chain couples TRBV20-1 to TRBJ2-7, with 10 bases that match TRBD1. The CDR3 totals 14 residues. V gave up 0 bases and J gave up 4 bases; unmatched junction bases: 3. From germline, CDR1 is DFQATT and CDR2 SNEGSKA (reference sequence).

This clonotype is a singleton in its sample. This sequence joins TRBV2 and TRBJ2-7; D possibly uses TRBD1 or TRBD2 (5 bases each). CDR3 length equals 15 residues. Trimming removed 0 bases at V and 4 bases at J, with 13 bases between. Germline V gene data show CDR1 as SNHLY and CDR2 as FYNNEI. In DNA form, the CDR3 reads TGTGCCAGCAGTGAAGCGCTTTCGGGACCGTACGAGCAGTACTTC. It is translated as CASSEALSGPYEQYF.